This record covers a single T cell receptor beta chain. The sample belongs to a study of blood T cell repertoires in COVID-19. Sequencing used immunoSEQ multiplex PCR; TCRdb keeps in-frame clones, though not all of them. The sample lists about 120,000 clones, around four fifths occurring once. Sequencing was carried out using peripheral blood. The receptor was isolated from a human donor in a cohort sampled during active COVID-19.

The CDR3 spells CASSLNPGGRGANVLTF. The CDR3 DNA reads TGTGCCAGCAGTTTAAACCCAGGGGGGAGAGGGGCCAACGTCCTGACTTTC. This sequence joins TRBV28 and TRBJ2-6; possibly TRBD1 for D (7 bases). The CDR3 extends over 17 amino acids. The V gene's germline CDR1 is MDHEN and CDR2 SYDVKM. The V end lost 2 bases, the J end lost 4 bases, and 15 bases lay between the germline ends.